These 17 T cell receptor beta chains came from one sample sequenced in a study of shared clonotypes between healthy human individuals (dated by TCRdb to 2019 to 2021). Library construction relied on the immunoSEQ multiplex PCR assay. This is the immuneACCESS table as TCRdb keeps it, with only in-frame sequences that have V and J called. A part of the clones is gone; compared with another copy, unresolved V genes explain less than half, and the rest is unexplained. Within this sample are millions of clones, with approximately 95% of them counted one time only. 0.13% of the sample is in the top ten clones. The sample taken for sequencing was naive CD4+ T cells sorted from blood. The sample's cell subset or site label, decoded: CD45RA+ positively selected. The receptors come from a man between 18 and 29 years old in good health.

CDR3 sequence: CASSGGTAGVQYF. As DNA, the CDR3 is TGTGCCAGCAGTGGGGGGACAGCCGGCGTGCAGTACTTC. This chain connects TRBV2 to TRBJ2-7; 7 bases line up with TRBD1. Germline values: CDR1 SNHLY, CDR2 FYNNEI. The CDR3 runs 13 residues. J was trimmed by 9 bases and V by 4 bases; bases with no gene match: 9.

The chain recombines TRBV4-3 with TRBJ1-4; 9 bases agree with TRBD1. CDR1 is LGHNA, CDR2 YSLEER, per germline. V was pared by 4 bases and J by 8 bases, with 14 bases of the junction left unmatched. CDR3 length: 17 residues. The CDR3 DNA reads as TGCGCCAGCAGCCCCGGGACAGGGAGCTTCACCAACGAAAAACTGTTTTTT. Translating gives CASSPGTGSFTNEKLFF.

V is TRBV7-9 and J is TRBJ1-1, with D tentatively TRBD1 (5 bases). Trimming cost V 4 bases and J 8 bases, with 14 bases left between them. Germline V gene lookup returns CDR1 SEHNR and CDR2 FQNEAQ (reference sequence). CDR3 length: 13 amino acids. The CDR3 here is CASSWGLSTEAFF. The CDR3, as DNA: TGTGCCAGCAGCTGGGGACTCTCTACCGAAGCTTTCTTT.

V usage is TRBV10-2 and J usage is TRBJ2-3; D is perhaps TRBD2 (7 bases). CDR3 length equals 15 residues. The V gene lost 4 bases and the J gene lost 0 bases, with 11 bases spanning the gap. Germline V gene data show CDR1 as WSHSY and CDR2 as SAAADI. Here the CDR3 DNA reads TGCGCCAGCAGTGGGGGGGGCTCGAGCACAGATACGCAGTATTTT. This sequence encodes CASSGGGSSTDTQYF.

The genes are TRBV18 and TRBJ1-2; no firm D call. The CDR3 has 18 residues. The V gene lost 1 base and the J gene lost 4 bases, with 22 bases spanning the gap. Germline-derived CDR1 and CDR2 are KGHSH and LQKENI. CDR3 nucleotides: TGTGCCAGCTCACCACAGAATGGCGAAGCAGAAGCACCCTATGGCTACACCTTC. The encoded protein is CASSPQNGEAEAPYGYTF.

Comments on this clone: Other nucleotide sequences from this sample produce the same CDR3. The rearrangement joins TRBV18 to TRBJ1-5; 10 positions agree with TRBD1. This CDR3 has 14 amino acids. After removal of 3 bases from V and 5 bases from J, the junction contained 1 base not matched to a gene. The germline V gene encodes CDR1 KGHSH and CDR2 LQKENI. CDR3 in DNA: TGTGCCAGCTCACCTGGACAGGGGGATCAGCCCCAGCATTTT. Its protein is CASSPGQGDQPQHF.

The chain joins TRBV19 to TRBJ1-2, with 10 bases lining up with TRBD1. CDR1 LNHDA and CDR2 SQIVND come from the germline V gene (reference sequence). The CDR3 spans 14 residues. The junction had 2 bases not matched to a gene; V was cut back by 5 bases and J by 2 bases. CDR3 sequence: CASSGDRGNYGYTF. The CDR3 DNA sequence: TGTGCCAGTAGTGGGGACAGGGGCAACTATGGCTACACCTTC.

The chain carries TRBV2 and TRBJ1-2; D not certain. With 5 bases removed from V and 5 bases from J, the gap between germline ends came to 12 bases. Germline CDR1 and CDR2: SNHLY and FYNNEI. The CDR3 contains 13 residues. CDR3 amino acids: CASSSGPNYGYTF. The CDR3 DNA reads as TGTGCCAGCAGTTCCGGACCAAATTATGGCTACACCTTC.

The chain uses TRBV19 and TRBJ2-7, with a weak D call TRBD1 (6 bases). The CDR3 is made up of 14 amino acids. V lost 4 bases and J lost 3, with 13 bases in between. The germline gives CDR1 LNHDA, CDR2 SQIVND (reference sequence). CDR3: CASSTLDSNYEQYF. The CDR3 DNA reads as TGTGCCAGTAGTACCCTGGACAGTAACTACGAGCAGTACTTC.

The genes are TRBV12-5 and TRBJ2-5; D perhaps matches TRBD1 (6 bases). The CDR3 has 16 amino acids. Trimming shortened V by 1 base and J by 2 bases, and 14 bases separated the two germline ends. Germline values: CDR1 LGHNT, CDR2 FRNRAP. CDR3 coding DNA: TGTGCTAGTGGTTTGGGGACAGTCCGGGAACAAGAGACCCAGTACTTC. The encoded protein is CASGLGTVREQETQYF. The full variable domain, its missing parts supplied by reference TRBV12-5 and TRBJ2-5, is DARVTQTPRHKVTEMGQEVTMRCQPILGHNTVFWYRQTMMQGLELLAYFRNRAPLDDSGMPKDRFSAEMPDATLATLKIQPSEPRDSAVYFCASGLGTVREQETQYFGPGTRLLVL.

V is TRBV29-1 and J is TRBJ2-7; D possibly uses TRBD1 or TRBD2 (5 bases each). The CDR3 length is 12 residues. Germline CDR1 is SQVTM and CDR2 is ANQGSEA. Trimming pared 4 bases from V and 3 bases from J, leaving 10 bases between. In DNA form, the CDR3 reads TGCAGCGTTGGGGGGAAGGACTACGAGCAGTACTTC. Translating gives CSVGGKDYEQYF.

CDR3 sequence (DNA): TGCGCCAGCAAAGGGATTCAATCTAGTGGGCAGTATTTT. This translates into CASKGIQSSGQYF. This chain connects TRBV5-1 to TRBJ2-3; D gene uncertain. V shed 6 bases and J shed 11 bases, with 19 bases lying between them. Germline V gene sequence: CDR1 SGHRS, CDR2 YFSETQ. The CDR3 length is 13 residues.

This chain joins TRBV10-3 and TRBJ2-4, with TRBD2 matching over 10 bases. Germline CDR1 is ENHRY and CDR2 is SYGVKD. CDR3 size: 15 residues. Trimming removed 0 bases from V and 7 bases from J; junction bases left unmatched: 3. CDR3 protein: CAISESRAGGNIQYF. For the CDR3, the DNA is TGTGCCATCAGTGAGTCAAGAGCGGGGGGGAACATTCAGTACTTC.

V usage is TRBV10-3 and J usage is TRBJ2-5, with 11 bases aligning to TRBD2. The CDR3 length is 14 residues. Germline V gene lookup returns CDR1 ENHRY and CDR2 SYGVKD. With V trimmed by 5 bases and J by 5 bases, 4 bases remained unmatched. CDR3: CAISQLAGVETQYF. The CDR3 region has the DNA TGTGCCATCAGTCAACTAGCGGGAGTGGAGACCCAGTACTTC.

The chain links TRBV30 to TRBJ2-2; possibly TRBD2 for D (5 bases). Trimming took 4 bases from V and 7 from J, leaving 13 bases between them. Per germline, CDR1 GTSNPN and CDR2 SVGIG (reference sequence). This CDR3 has 13 residues. Written as DNA, the CDR3 is TGTGCCTGGACTCCGACTAATCTCGGGGAGCTGTTTTTT. Its translation: CAWTPTNLGELFF.

The chain combines TRBV28 with TRBJ1-4, with 7 bases identical to TRBD1. The germline CDR1 and CDR2 sequences are MDHEN and SYDVKM. CDR3 length equals 15 residues. J lost 10 bases, V lost 3 bases, and 11 bases had no gene match. This CDR3 reads CASSFRQGVRAKLFF. CDR3 DNA sequence: TGTGCCAGCAGTTTCCGACAGGGAGTGAGGGCAAAACTGTTTTTT. Full variable domain (missing parts from reference TRBV28 and TRBJ1-4): DVKVTQSSRYLVKRTGEKVFLECVQDMDHENMFWYRQDPGLGLRLIYFSYDVKMKEKGDIPEGYSVSREKKERFSLILESASTNQTSMYLCASSFRQGVRAKLFFGSGTQLSVL.

The rearrangement uses TRBV18 and TRBJ1-3; 7 bases are a match to TRBD1. V was clipped by 3 bases and J by 15 bases; unmatched bases: 11. The CDR3 has 13 residues. Germline V gene data show CDR1 as KGHSH and CDR2 as LQKENI. The CDR3 DNA is TGTGCCAGCTCACCCCCTAACCGGGACAGAGGATATTTT. As protein: CASSPPNRDRGYF. Complete variable domain (other parts from reference TRBV18 and TRBJ1-3): NAGVMQNPRHLVRRRGQEARLRCSPMKGHSHVYWYRQLPEEGLKFMVYLQKENIIDESGMPKERFSAEFPKEGPSILRIQQVVRGDSAAYFCASSPPNRDRGYFGEGSWLTVV.